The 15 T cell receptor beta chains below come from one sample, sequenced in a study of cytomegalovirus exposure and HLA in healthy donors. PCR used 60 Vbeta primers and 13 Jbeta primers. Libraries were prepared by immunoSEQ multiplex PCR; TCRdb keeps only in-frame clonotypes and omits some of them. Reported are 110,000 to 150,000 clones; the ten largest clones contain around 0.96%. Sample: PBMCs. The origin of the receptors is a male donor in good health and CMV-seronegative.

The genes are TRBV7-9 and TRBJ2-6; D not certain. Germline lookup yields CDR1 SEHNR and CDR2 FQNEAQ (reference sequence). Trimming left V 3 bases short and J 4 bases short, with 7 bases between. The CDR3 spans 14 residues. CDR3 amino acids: CASSFSQGANVLTF. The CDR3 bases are TGTGCCAGCAGCTTTAGCCAGGGGGCCAACGTCCTGACTTTC.

For the CDR3, the DNA is TGTGCCACCAGCCGGACGGGAGACTTGAACACTGAAGCTTTCTTT. Protein sequence: CATSRTGDLNTEAFF. The genes are TRBV15 and TRBJ1-1; D is uncertain. The CDR3 has 15 amino acids. Trimming pared 5 bases from V and 0 bases from J, leaving 13 bases between. Germline CDR1 reads LNHNV; CDR2 reads YYDKDF (reference sequence). The complete variable domain, with remaining parts taken from reference TRBV15 and TRBJ1-1, reads DAMVIQNPRYQVTQFGKPVTLSCSQTLNHNVMYWYQQKSSQAPKLLFHYYDKDFNNEADTPDNFQSRRPNTSFCFLDIRSPGLGDTAMYLCATSRTGDLNTEAFFGQGTRLTVV.

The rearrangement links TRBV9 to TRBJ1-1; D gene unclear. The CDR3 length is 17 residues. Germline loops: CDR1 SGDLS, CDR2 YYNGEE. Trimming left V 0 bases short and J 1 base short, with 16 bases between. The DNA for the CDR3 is TGTGCCAGCAGCGTAGCAGGAGGGTCTCCGGGGAACACTGAAGCTTTCTTT. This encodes CASSVAGGSPGNTEAFF. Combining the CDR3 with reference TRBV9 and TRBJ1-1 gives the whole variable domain DSGVTQTPKHLITATGQRVTLRCSPRSGDLSVYWYQQSLDQGLQFLIQYYNGEERAKGNILERFSAQQFPDLHSELNLSSLELGDSALYFCASSVAGGSPGNTEAFFGQGTRLTVV.

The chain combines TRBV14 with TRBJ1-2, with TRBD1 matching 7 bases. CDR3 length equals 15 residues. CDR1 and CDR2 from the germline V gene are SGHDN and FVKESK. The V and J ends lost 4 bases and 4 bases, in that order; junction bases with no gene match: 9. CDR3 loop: CASSRLQGQSYGYTF. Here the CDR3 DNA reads TGTGCCAGCAGCCGACTACAGGGACAGAGCTATGGCTACACCTTC. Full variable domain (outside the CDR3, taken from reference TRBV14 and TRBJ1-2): EAGVTQFPSHSVIEKGQTVTLRCDPISGHDNLYWYRRVMGKEIKFLLHFVKESKQDESGMPNNRFLAERTGGTYSTLKVQPAELEDSGVYFCASSRLQGQSYGYTFGSGTRLTVV.

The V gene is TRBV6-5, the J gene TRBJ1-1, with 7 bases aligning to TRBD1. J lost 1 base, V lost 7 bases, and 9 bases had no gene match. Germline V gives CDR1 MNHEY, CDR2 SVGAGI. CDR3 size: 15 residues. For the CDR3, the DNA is TGTGCCAGCAACCCAATTGGACAGGAGAACACTGAAGCTTTCTTT. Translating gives CASNPIGQENTEAFF.

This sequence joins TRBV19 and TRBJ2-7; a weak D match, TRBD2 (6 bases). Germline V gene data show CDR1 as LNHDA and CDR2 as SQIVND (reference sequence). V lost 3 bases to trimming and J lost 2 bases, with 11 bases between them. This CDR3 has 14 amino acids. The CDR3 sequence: CASSIVSGTYEQYF. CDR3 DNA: TGTGCCAGTAGTATCGTTAGCGGCACCTACGAGCAGTACTTC.

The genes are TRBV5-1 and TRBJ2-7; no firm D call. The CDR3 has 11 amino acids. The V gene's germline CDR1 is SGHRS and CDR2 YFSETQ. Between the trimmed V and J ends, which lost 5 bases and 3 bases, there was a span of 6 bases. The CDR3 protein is CASSLNYEQYF. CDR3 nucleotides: TGCGCCAGCAGTTTAAACTACGAGCAGTACTTC.

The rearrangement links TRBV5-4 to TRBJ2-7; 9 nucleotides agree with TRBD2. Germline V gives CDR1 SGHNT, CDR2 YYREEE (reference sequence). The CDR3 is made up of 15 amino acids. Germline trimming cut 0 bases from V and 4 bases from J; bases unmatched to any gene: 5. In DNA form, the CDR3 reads TGTGCCAGCAGCTTGGATAGCGGGAGAAGTTACGAGCAGTACTTC. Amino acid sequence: CASSLDSGRSYEQYF.

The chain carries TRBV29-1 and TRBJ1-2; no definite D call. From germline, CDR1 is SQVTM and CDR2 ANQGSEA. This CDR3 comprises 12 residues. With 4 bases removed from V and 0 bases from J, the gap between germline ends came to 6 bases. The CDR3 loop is CSVAPANYGYTF. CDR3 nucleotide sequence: TGCAGCGTTGCCCCAGCTAACTATGGCTACACCTTC. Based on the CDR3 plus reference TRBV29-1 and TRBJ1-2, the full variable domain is SAVISQKPSRDICQRGTSLTIQCQVDSQVTMMFWYRQQPGQSLTLIATANQGSEATYESGFVIDKFPISRPNLTFSTLTVSNMSPEDSSIYLCSVAPANYGYTFGSGTRLTVV.

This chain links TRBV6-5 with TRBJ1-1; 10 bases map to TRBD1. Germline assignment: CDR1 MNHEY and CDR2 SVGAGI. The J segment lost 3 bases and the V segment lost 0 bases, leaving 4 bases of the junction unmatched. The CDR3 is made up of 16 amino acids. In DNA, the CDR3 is TGTGCCAGCAGTTACTCGACAGGGGGCCTGCACACTGAAGCTTTCTTT. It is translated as CASSYSTGGLHTEAFF.

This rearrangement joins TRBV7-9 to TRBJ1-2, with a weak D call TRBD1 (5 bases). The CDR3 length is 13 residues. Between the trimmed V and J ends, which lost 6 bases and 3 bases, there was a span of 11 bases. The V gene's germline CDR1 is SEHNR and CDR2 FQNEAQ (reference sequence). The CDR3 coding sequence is TGTGCCAGCAGTTCCGGACACGACTATGGCTACACCTTC. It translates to CASSSGHDYGYTF. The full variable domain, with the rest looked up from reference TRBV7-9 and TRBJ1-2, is DTGVSQNPRHKITKRGQNVTFRCDPISEHNRLYWYRQTLGQGPEFLTYFQNEAQLEKSRLLSDRFSAERPKGSFSTLEIQRTEQGDSAMYLCASSSGHDYGYTFGSGTRLTVV.

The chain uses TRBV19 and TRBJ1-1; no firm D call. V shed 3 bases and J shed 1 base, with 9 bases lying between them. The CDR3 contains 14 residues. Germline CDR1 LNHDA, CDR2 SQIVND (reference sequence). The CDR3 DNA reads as TGTGCCAGTAGTATCAAGACACCGAACACTGAAGCTTTCTTT. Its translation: CASSIKTPNTEAFF.

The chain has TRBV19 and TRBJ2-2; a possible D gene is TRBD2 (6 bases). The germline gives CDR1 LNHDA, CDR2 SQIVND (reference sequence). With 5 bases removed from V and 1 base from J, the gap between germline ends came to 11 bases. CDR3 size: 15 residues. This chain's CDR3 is CASSLGTQNTGELFF. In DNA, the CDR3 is TGTGCCAGTAGTCTTGGGACTCAGAACACCGGGGAGCTGTTTTTT. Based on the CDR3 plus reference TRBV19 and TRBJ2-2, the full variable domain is DGGITQSPKYLFRKEGQNVTLSCEQNLNHDAMYWYRQDPGQGLRLIYYSQIVNDFQKGDIAEGYSVSREKKESFPLTVTSAQKNPTAFYLCASSLGTQNTGELFFGEGSRLTVL.

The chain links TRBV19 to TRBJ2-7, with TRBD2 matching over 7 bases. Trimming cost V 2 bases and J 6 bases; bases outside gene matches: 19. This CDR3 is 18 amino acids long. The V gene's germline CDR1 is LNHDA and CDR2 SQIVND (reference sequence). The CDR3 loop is CASSILVARGGLGAEQYF. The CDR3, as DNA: TGTGCCAGTAGTATACTGGTCGCGAGGGGAGGGCTGGGTGCCGAGCAGTACTTC.

This CDR3 reads CSLYPEGKGYEQYF. CDR3 DNA sequence: TGCAGCTTGTACCCGGAGGGAAAGGGCTACGAGCAGTACTTC. The chain combines TRBV29-1 with TRBJ2-7, with D perhaps matching TRBD2 (6 bases). The CDR3 totals 14 residues. Germline CDR1 reads SQVTM; CDR2 reads ANQGSEA. The V end was cut by 8 bases, the J end by 3 bases, with 20 bases between.